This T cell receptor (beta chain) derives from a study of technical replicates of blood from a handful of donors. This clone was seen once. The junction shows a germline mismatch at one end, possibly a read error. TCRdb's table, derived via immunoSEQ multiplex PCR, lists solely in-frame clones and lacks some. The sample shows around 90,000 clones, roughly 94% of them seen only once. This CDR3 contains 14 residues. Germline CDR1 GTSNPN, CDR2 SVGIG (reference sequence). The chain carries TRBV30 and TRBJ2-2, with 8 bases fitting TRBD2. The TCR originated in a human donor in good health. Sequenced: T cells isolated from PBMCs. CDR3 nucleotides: TGTGCCTGGGGTGTCGGGAGGGCGAACGGGGAGCTGTTTTTT. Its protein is CAWGVGRANGELFF.